Shown below are 24 T cell receptor beta chains from a single sample sequenced in a study of T cell changes during pregnancy in multiple sclerosis. Assay: immunoSEQ multiplex PCR; the TCRdb copy retains only in-frame clones and omits some. The data show more than 30,000 clones, about 89% seen once. This sample comprised CD8+ T cells from peripheral blood mononuclear cells, obtained in the second trimester of pregnancy. The receptors here all came from a female donor with multiple sclerosis, enrolled in a pregnancy study.

In this sample, this clone turned up once. This chain connects TRBV6-5 to TRBJ1-1; D call uncertain. CDR1 and CDR2 (germline): MNHEY, SVGAGI. V lost 6 bases, J lost 1 base, and 6 bases lay in between. CDR3 length: 12 amino acids. The CDR3 reads CASSRRNTEAFF. The DNA of the CDR3 is TGTGCCAGCAGCCGTAGGAACACTGAAGCTTTCTTT.

In nucleotides, the CDR3 is TGTGCCAGCAGCCCGACAGGGGTGGAGACCCAGTACTTC. Residues: CASSPTGVETQYF. The rearrangement links TRBV5-5 to TRBJ2-5; TRBD1 matches at 8 bases. This CDR3 has 13 amino acids. V lost 4 bases, J lost 5 bases, and 4 bases stayed unmatched. Germline values: CDR1 SGHKS, CDR2 YYEKEE (reference sequence).

This rearrangement joins TRBV11-2 to TRBJ2-2, with TRBD2 matching 15 bases. Unmatched junction bases numbered 6, after V lost 5 bases and J lost 5 bases. The CDR3 runs to 17 residues. The germline V gene has CDR1 SGHAT and CDR2 FQNNGV. The CDR3 sequence is CASSVYGLAGGTGELFF. CDR3 sequence (DNA): TGTGCCAGCAGCGTATACGGACTAGCGGGAGGGACCGGGGAGCTGTTTTTT.

The chain joins TRBV6-6 to TRBJ1-1; 8 bases fit TRBD1. J gave up 3 bases and V 5 bases, and 5 bases lay outside the gene matches. This CDR3 is built from 14 residues. The germline CDR1 and CDR2 sequences are MNHNY and SVGAGI (reference sequence). CDR3 coding DNA: TGTGCCAGCAGTCAGGACAGGGTTTACACTGAAGCTTTCTTT. Translating gives CASSQDRVYTEAFF.

The chain has TRBV7-8 and TRBJ1-5; 7 positions match TRBD1. This CDR3 has 14 residues. Germline loops: CDR1 SGHVS, CDR2 FQNEAQ. Losses at the gene ends were 3 bases for V and 4 bases for J; bases not matched to a gene: 3. Here the CDR3 DNA reads TGTGCCAGCAGCTTGGGGACAGATAATCAGCCCCAGCATTTT. Amino acid sequence: CASSLGTDNQPQHF.

This clone was detected once. The J gene is TRBJ2-7, the V gene TRBV6-1; 10 bases are a match to TRBD1. The germline gives CDR1 MNHNS, CDR2 SASEGT. The length of the CDR3 is 19 residues. The ends lost 2 bases at V and 6 bases at J; junction bases unmatched: 19. CDR3 DNA sequence: TGTGCCAGCAGTGAATTAGGGGGGACAGGGGATCGTCTGCGGCTCGAGCAGTACTTC. This encodes CASSELGGTGDRLRLEQYF.

The rearrangement uses TRBV19 and TRBJ1-5; D gene ambiguous. V was trimmed by 6 bases and J by 4 bases, leaving 10 bases between them. Germline V gene sequence: CDR1 LNHDA, CDR2 SQIVND (reference sequence). CDR3 length equals 13 residues. CDR3 bases: TGTGCCAGTAGCCACAGTCCTAATCAGCCCCAGCATTTT. It encodes CASSHSPNQPQHF.

As for this clone: Distinct nucleotide sequences in the sample also encode this CDR3. The CDR3 DNA reads as TGTGCCAGCAGTTTGACGGGTACTGAAGCTTTCTTT. It is translated as CASSLTGTEAFF. The gene calls are TRBV27 and TRBJ1-1; unclear D gene. CDR3 length: 12 amino acids. Germline loops: CDR1 MNHEY, CDR2 SMNVEV (reference sequence). V lost 3 bases to trimming and J lost 5 bases, with 7 bases between them.

The chain combines TRBV27 with TRBJ2-3; tentatively, D is TRBD2 (5 bases). V dropped 5 bases and J dropped 6 bases, with 12 bases sitting between them. In germline, CDR1 is MNHEY, CDR2 SMNVEV (reference sequence). CDR3 length equals 13 residues. CDR3 sequence: CASSTDSADTQYF. Here the CDR3 DNA reads TGTGCCAGCAGTACGGACTCGGCGGATACGCAGTATTTT.

The J gene is TRBJ2-1, the V gene TRBV14, with TRBD1 identical over 7 bases. From germline, CDR1 is SGHDN and CDR2 FVKESK. V lost 1 base to trimming and J lost 5 bases; unmatched junction nucleotides: 20. This CDR3 has 20 amino acids. CDR3 DNA: TGTGCCAGCAGCCAAGTCCCCCGGGACAGTAATCTTTTGTGGGACAATGAGCAGTTCTTC. Encoded protein: CASSQVPRDSNLLWDNEQFF.

CDR3 loop: CASSQDLDSGRYTGELFF. DNA for the CDR3: TGCGCCAGCAGCCAAGATCTAGATAGCGGGAGATACACCGGGGAGCTGTTTTTT. V gene TRBV4-3 combines with J gene TRBJ2-2; 9 positions agree with TRBD2. The CDR3 has 18 amino acids. Germline V gene data show CDR1 as LGHNA and CDR2 as YSLEER. J lost 3 bases, V lost 0 bases, and 8 bases had no gene match.

The CDR3 sequence is CASSIFRGAGTDTQYF. The CDR3 DNA reads as TGTGCCAGCAGCATATTCCGGGGGGCTGGCACAGATACGCAGTATTTT. This chain connects TRBV21-1 to TRBJ2-3; the table assigns TRBD2, which was not confirmed against the DNA. TRBV21-1 is annotated as a pseudogene. The CDR3 spans 16 residues.

This chain connects TRBV15 to TRBJ2-7; maybe TRBD1 (5 bases). From germline, CDR1 is LNHNV and CDR2 YYDKDF (reference sequence). Trimming cost V 5 bases and J 0 bases, with 17 bases left between them. CDR3 length: 16 residues. The CDR3 region is CATSLWMDNTSYEQYF. In DNA, the CDR3 is TGTGCCACCAGCTTGTGGATGGACAACACCTCCTACGAGCAGTACTTC.

This sequence joins TRBV15 and TRBJ2-1; D is possibly TRBD2 (5 bases). Germline V gives CDR1 LNHNV, CDR2 YYDKDF (reference sequence). CDR3 length: 15 residues. Trimming removed 5 bases from V and 7 bases from J, with 18 bases in between. This CDR3 is CATSSSRVSGNEQFF. The DNA of the CDR3 is TGTGCCACCAGCTCTTCGCGGGTTTCCGGGAATGAGCAGTTCTTC. The variable domain in full, with the rest retrieved from reference TRBV15 and TRBJ2-1, is DAMVIQNPRYQVTQFGKPVTLSCSQTLNHNVMYWYQQKSSQAPKLLFHYYDKDFNNEADTPDNFQSRRPNTSFCFLDIRSPGLGDTAMYLCATSSSRVSGNEQFFGPGTRLTVL.

This clone was detected many times. The CDR3 coding sequence is TGTGCCACCCGGCGGGTGGGACACAATCAGCCCCAGCATTTT. It yields the protein CATRRVGHNQPQHF. The chain recombines TRBV19 with TRBJ1-5, with a weak D call TRBD1 (6 bases). The CDR3 sequence is 14 residues long. CDR1 and CDR2 (germline): LNHDA, SQIVND (reference sequence). V lost 10 bases and J 3 bases, leaving 16 bases between the germline ends.

The chain couples TRBV28 to TRBJ2-2; 8 nucleotides align to TRBD1. The CDR3 is made up of 16 amino acids. V lost 6 bases to trimming and J lost 3 bases; unmatched junction nucleotides: 9. Germline CDR1 reads MDHEN; CDR2 reads SYDVKM. The CDR3 loop reads CASSPRTGKDTGELFF. CDR3 in DNA: TGTGCCAGCAGCCCAAGGACAGGGAAGGACACCGGGGAGCTGTTTTTT.

The CDR3 region is CASSLTGGRGYTF. The CDR3 region has the DNA TGCGCCAGCAGCTTGACGGGGGGTCGGGGCTACACCTTC. V gene TRBV5-1 combines with J gene TRBJ1-2, with D possibly matching TRBD1 (5 bases). The germline V gene encodes CDR1 SGHRS and CDR2 YFSETQ. Trimming stripped 1 base from V and 8 bases from J, with 12 bases between. The CDR3 consists of 13 residues.

J is TRBJ2-1 and V is TRBV27, with 8 bases identical to TRBD2. The CDR3 runs 13 residues. Germline CDR1 and CDR2: MNHEY and SMNVEV (reference sequence). V gave up 6 bases and J gave up 4 bases; unmatched junction bases: 2. For the CDR3, the DNA is TGTGCCAGCAGGCGGGGGGTATACAATGAGCAGTTCTTC. This translates into CASRRGVYNEQFF.

This rearrangement joins TRBV29-1 to TRBJ2-1; 8 nucleotides match TRBD2. The CDR3 is 14 amino acids. In germline, CDR1 is SQVTM, CDR2 ANQGSEA. V shed 3 bases and J 4 bases; nucleotides not matched to a gene: 5. The CDR3 sequence: CSVEPGLGYNEQFF. The CDR3 region has the DNA TGCAGCGTTGAGCCGGGACTAGGATACAATGAGCAGTTCTTC.

The table lists this clone with a count of one. The chain joins TRBV6-1 to TRBJ2-7; 9 bases are a match to TRBD1. The J segment lost 5 bases and the V segment lost 1 base, leaving 6 bases of the junction unmatched. The CDR3 length is 15 residues. The germline CDR1 and CDR2 sequences are MNHNS and SASEGT. The CDR3 loop reads CASSEEGTGYHEQYF. Written as DNA, the CDR3 is TGTGCCAGCAGTGAAGAGGGGACAGGGTACCACGAGCAGTACTTC.

The chain links TRBV29-1 to TRBJ1-1; the D gene is possibly TRBD1 (6 bases). The V end was cut by 3 bases, the J end by 5 bases, with 10 bases between. This CDR3 contains 12 residues. Germline CDR1 reads SQVTM; CDR2 reads ANQGSEA. The CDR3 bases are TGCAGCGTTGACAGGGGATATACTGAAGCTTTCTTT. This encodes CSVDRGYTEAFF.

J is TRBJ2-1 and V is TRBV29-1; 10 nucleotides match TRBD2. CDR1 and CDR2 from the germline V gene are SQVTM and ANQGSEA. The CDR3 has 14 residues. J lost 8 bases, V lost 0 bases, and 4 bases had no gene match. CDR3 amino acids: CSVEEGLAGDEQFF. DNA of the CDR3: TGCAGCGTTGAAGAAGGGCTAGCGGGAGATGAGCAGTTCTTC.

The J gene is TRBJ1-2, the V gene TRBV29-1; possible D gene TRBD1, 6 bases. Germline CDR1 and CDR2: SQVTM and ANQGSEA. V was shortened by 7 bases and J by 4 bases, with 16 bases between the two germline ends. This CDR3 is 13 amino acids long. The CDR3 nucleotides read TGCAGCGCCCGGGACACACAGTCCTATGGCTACACCTTC. This sequence encodes CSARDTQSYGYTF. Complete variable domain (other parts from reference TRBV29-1 and TRBJ1-2): SAVISQKPSRDICQRGTSLTIQCQVDSQVTMMFWYRQQPGQSLTLIATANQGSEATYESGFVIDKFPISRPNLTFSTLTVSNMSPEDSSIYLCSARDTQSYGYTFGSGTRLTVV.

This chain links TRBV11-2 with TRBJ2-7, with D maybe TRBD2 (6 bases). The V gene lost 2 bases and the J gene lost 4 bases, with 15 bases spanning the gap. The CDR3 totals 15 residues. Germline values: CDR1 SGHAT, CDR2 FQNNGV. The CDR3 nucleotides are TGTGCCAGCAGCTTAAATGTAATAGCGGAATACGAGCAGTACTTC. Translation: CASSLNVIAEYEQYF. Full variable domain (missing parts from reference TRBV11-2 and TRBJ2-7): EAGVAQSPRYKIIEKRQSVAFWCNPISGHATLYWYQQILGQGPKLLIQFQNNGVVDDSQLPKDRFSAERLKGVDSTLKIQPAKLEDSAVYLCASSLNVIAEYEQYFGPGTRLTVT.